In this sample, the clone carrying this T cell receptor beta chain turned up many times. Amplification yielded TCR beta CDR3 regions, with RNA transcripts as the source. HTBI primers were employed in a first-round RT-PCR of the TCR CDR3. TCRdb reprocessed the multiplex PCR reads with MiXCR, giving one entry per CDR3 protein. In the table there are about 600,000 distinct CDR3 sequences, 14% of which are singletons. The record originates from a study of T cells in Graves' hyperthyroidism and ophthalmopathy. The CDR3 is 18 amino acids. V gave up 7 bases and J gave up 0 bases; unmatched junction bases: 9. Germline CDR1 and CDR2: SGHVS and FQNEAQ. Each person with ophthalmopathy scored at least 3 on the Clinical Activity Score, reached NOSPECS grade 4 or higher, and had been ill under 3 months.

The rearrangement joins TRBV7-8 to TRBJ2-2, with 12 bases fitting TRBD2. The receptor comes from a woman between 18 and 29 years old with Graves' ophthalmopathy. Sequenced input: blood. As DNA, the CDR3 is TGTGCCAGCACAATACTAGCGGGAGGTTACGCGAACACCGGGGAGCTGTTTTTT. Its translation is CASTILAGGYANTGELFF.